A selection of T cell receptor beta chains follows, all from one sample in a study of glioma-infiltrating T cells after dendritic cell vaccination. Profiled with immunoSEQ multiplex PCR; TCRdb holds only in-frame clones, not every one. The table has 75,000 to 95,000 clones, roughly four fifths seen once; the top ten hold over 2%. The specimen comprised blood, sampled after dendritic cell vaccination. These receptor sequences come from a human donor with glioblastoma. CDR3s include the opening cysteine and the closing phenylalanine or tryptophan. The order of the fields is clone size, J gene, V gene, D gene, CDR3 protein, CDR3 DNA. D genes are given only for firm matches. The listing skips clone size in some rows; elsewhere it reads once, few, many or a size class.

clone_size: -
j_call: TRBJ2-3
v_call: TRBV9
d_call: TRBD2
cdr3_aa: CASSVGVSGGLDTQYF
cdr3_nt: TGTGCCAGCAGCGTAGGGGTTAGCGGGGGCCTGGATACGCAGTATTTT

clone_size: few
j_call: TRBJ1-4
v_call: TRBV7-9
d_call: -
cdr3_aa: CASSPQVEKLFF
cdr3_nt: TGTGCCAGCAGCCCCCAGGTTGAAAAACTGTTTTTT

clone_size: -
j_call: TRBJ1-1
v_call: TRBV18
d_call: -
cdr3_aa: CASSIITGLRNTEAFF
cdr3_nt: TGTGCCAGCTCTATTATTACAGGGCTCCGCAACACTGAAGCTTTCTTT

clone_size: -
j_call: TRBJ1-5
v_call: TRBV19
d_call: -
cdr3_aa: CASSTRQATVDQPQHF
cdr3_nt: TGTGCCAGTAGTACCCGACAGGCCACCGTGGATCAGCCCCAGCATTTT

clone_size: -
j_call: TRBJ2-3
v_call: TRBV5-1
d_call: TRBD2
cdr3_aa: CASSTLSGGAVVTDTQYF
cdr3_nt: TGCGCCAGCAGCACCCTTAGCGGGGGGGCCGTCGTGACAGATACGCAGTATTTT

clone_size: -
j_call: TRBJ1-1
v_call: TRBV7-9
d_call: -
cdr3_aa: CASSPGDTEAFF
cdr3_nt: TGTGCCAGCAGCCCAGGGGACACTGAAGCTTTCTTT

clone_size: -
j_call: TRBJ2-5
v_call: TRBV6-5
d_call: -
cdr3_aa: CASSSDVQETQYF
cdr3_nt: TGTGCCAGCAGCTCAGATGTACAAGAGACCCAGTACTTC

clone_size: few
j_call: TRBJ1-1
v_call: TRBV5-6
d_call: -
cdr3_aa: CASSLAGRGHSEAFF
cdr3_nt: TGTGCCAGCAGCTTGGCTGGCAGGGGACATAGTGAAGCTTTCTTT

clone_size: once
j_call: TRBJ1-1
v_call: TRBV7-9
d_call: TRBD1
cdr3_aa: CASSFSLGRTGGKAFF
cdr3_nt: TGTGCCAGCAGCTTCTCCTTGGGTCGGACAGGGGGGAAAGCTTTCTTT

clone_size: -
j_call: TRBJ2-1
v_call: TRBV29-1
d_call: TRBD2
cdr3_aa: CSVDSGGAFEQFF
cdr3_nt: TGCAGCGTTGATAGCGGGGGGGCATTTGAGCAGTTCTTC

clone_size: once
j_call: TRBJ1-2
v_call: TRBV10-3
d_call: -
cdr3_aa: CAISEGLNRVYGYTF
cdr3_nt: TGTGCCATCAGTGAAGGACTCAATCGGGTCTATGGCTACACCTTC

clone_size: few
j_call: TRBJ2-7
v_call: TRBV2
d_call: -
cdr3_aa: CASQTRGWRGAYEQYF
cdr3_nt: TGTGCCAGTCAAACCAGGGGGTGGAGGGGGGCCTACGAGCAGTACTTC

clone_size: -
j_call: TRBJ2-3
v_call: TRBV7-6
d_call: TRBD2
cdr3_aa: CASSRISGGLDTQYF
cdr3_nt: TGTGCCAGCAGCCGAATTAGCGGGGGCCTGGATACGCAGTATTTT

clone_size: -
j_call: TRBJ2-2
v_call: TRBV7-3
d_call: -
cdr3_aa: CASSPGVSTGELFF
cdr3_nt: TGTGCCAGCAGTCCGGGGGTTTCCACCGGGGAGCTGTTTTTT

clone_size: -
j_call: TRBJ2-2
v_call: TRBV4-1
d_call: -
cdr3_aa: CASSPQENTGELFF
cdr3_nt: TGCGCCAGCAGCCCACAGGAGAACACCGGGGAGCTGTTTTTT

clone_size: -
j_call: TRBJ1-2
v_call: TRBV6-1
d_call: -
cdr3_aa: CASSESGGAGYGYTF
cdr3_nt: TGTGCCAGCAGTGAAAGTGGGGGGGCTGGGTATGGCTACACCTTC

clone_size: -
j_call: TRBJ2-3
v_call: TRBV5-4
d_call: TRBD2
cdr3_aa: CASSMEGLAGVGNTQYF
cdr3_nt: TGTGCCAGCAGCATGGAGGGACTAGCGGGAGTAGGAAATACGCAGTATTTT

clone_size: -
j_call: TRBJ1-2
v_call: TRBV7-8
d_call: TRBD1
cdr3_aa: CASSLYRMPGQGARYYGYTF
cdr3_nt: TGTGCCAGCAGCTTATATAGAATGCCGGGACAGGGGGCGCGTTACTATGGCTACACCTTC

clone_size: -
j_call: TRBJ2-1
v_call: TRBV5-1
d_call: -
cdr3_aa: CASSLTPGTPDGWFF
cdr3_nt: TGCGCCAGCAGCTTAACCCCCGGGACTCCCGATGGTTGGTTCTTC

clone_size: -
j_call: TRBJ1-4
v_call: TRBV2
d_call: -
cdr3_aa: CASSDREGEKLFF
cdr3_nt: TGTGCCAGCAGTGATCGGGAGGGGGAAAAACTGTTTTTT

clone_size: once
j_call: TRBJ2-3
v_call: TRBV5-1
d_call: -
cdr3_aa: CASSLVTGSDTQYF
cdr3_nt: TGCGCCAGCAGCTTGGTAACAGGGTCAGATACGCAGTATTTT

clone_size: -
j_call: TRBJ1-1
v_call: TRBV10-2
d_call: -
cdr3_aa: CASSRSQQGTEAFF
cdr3_nt: TGCGCCAGCAGCCGTTCCCAACAGGGCACTGAAGCTTTCTTT